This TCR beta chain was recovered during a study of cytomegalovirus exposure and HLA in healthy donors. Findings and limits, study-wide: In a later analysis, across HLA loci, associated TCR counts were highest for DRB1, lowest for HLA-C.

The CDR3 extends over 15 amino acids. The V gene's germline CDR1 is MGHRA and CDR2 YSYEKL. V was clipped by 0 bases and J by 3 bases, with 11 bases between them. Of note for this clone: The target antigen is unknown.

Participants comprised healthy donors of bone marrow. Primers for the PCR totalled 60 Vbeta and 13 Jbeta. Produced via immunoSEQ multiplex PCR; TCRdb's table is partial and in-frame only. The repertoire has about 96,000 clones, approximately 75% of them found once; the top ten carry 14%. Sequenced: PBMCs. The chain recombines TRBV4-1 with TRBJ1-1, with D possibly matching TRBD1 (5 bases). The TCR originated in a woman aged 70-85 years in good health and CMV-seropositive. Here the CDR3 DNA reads TGCGCCAGCAGCCAAGATCCAGGGCGAGACACTGAAGCTTTCTTT. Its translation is CASSQDPGRDTEAFF.